The 10 T cell receptor beta chains in this list originate from one sample, sequenced in a study of blood T cell repertoires in COVID-19. Here immunoSEQ multiplex PCR was the method, and the copy in TCRdb shows in-frame clones only, minus some. The table lists approximately 260,000 clones, over 65% of them singletons. The sequencing sample was made of peripheral blood. These receptors were collected from a man between 60 and 75 years old who had recovered from COVID-19.

The chain combines TRBV7-6 with TRBJ2-3; 11 nucleotides match TRBD2. Germline CDR1 reads SGHVS; CDR2 reads FNYEAQ. Trimming removed 5 bases from V and 2 bases from J; junction bases left unmatched: 6. The CDR3 contains 16 residues. CDR3 nucleotide sequence: TGTGCCAGCAGCCCACTAGCGGGGGCTGACACAGATACGCAGTATTTT. As protein: CASSPLAGADTDTQYF.

The genes are TRBV30 and TRBJ2-7; 7 nucleotides line up with TRBD1. The CDR3 contains 15 residues. The trim removed 5 bases at V and 2 bases at J, leaving 12 bases unmatched. In germline, CDR1 is GTSNPN, CDR2 SVGIG (reference sequence). DNA for the CDR3: TGTGCCTGGGACCCGGGGACAGACAATACCTACGAGCAGTACTTC. As protein: CAWDPGTDNTYEQYF. Full variable domain (remainder filled in from reference TRBV30 and TRBJ2-7): SQTIHQWPATLVQPVGSPLSLECTVEGTSNPNLYWYRQAAGRGLQLLFYSVGIGQISSEVPQNLSASRPQDRQFILSSKKLLLSDSGFYLCAWDPGTDNTYEQYFGPGTRLTVT.

V usage is TRBV11-3 and J usage is TRBJ2-3, with 8 bases aligning to TRBD2. Germline V CDR1 and CDR2: SGHNT, YENEEA. The V segment lost 8 bases and the J segment 5 bases; nucleotides outside the gene matches: 9. The CDR3 consists of 14 residues. CDR3 in amino acids: CASGTRGYLDTQYF. In DNA form, the CDR3 reads TGTGCCAGCGGGACTAGGGGGTATTTAGATACGCAGTATTTT.

This chain uses TRBV20-1 with TRBJ1-6; 10 bases align to TRBD1. Looked up from germline, CDR1 is DFQATT and CDR2 is SNEGSKA (reference sequence). The CDR3 length is 14 residues. V lost 3 bases, J lost 13 bases, and 9 bases stayed unmatched. The CDR3 DNA reads TGCAGTGCTAGTGTTGGGACAGGGGCGAATCCCCTCCACTTT. It is translated as CSASVGTGANPLHF.

This clone was seen more than once but under ten times. The CDR3: CASSQGLAGREQYF. The CDR3 DNA reads TGTGCCAGCAGCCAGGGACTAGCGGGAAGGGAGCAGTACTTC. The chain links TRBV11-2 to TRBJ2-7, with TRBD2 matching 13 bases. The CDR3 contains 14 residues. V was pared by 5 bases and J by 7 bases, with 5 bases of the junction left unmatched. Germline V CDR1 and CDR2: SGHAT, FQNNGV.

The rearrangement joins TRBV29-1 to TRBJ1-2; 9 nucleotides line up with TRBD1. Germline assignment: CDR1 SQVTM and CDR2 ANQGSEA. This CDR3 is 15 amino acids long. V shed 3 bases and J 4 bases; nucleotides not matched to a gene: 9. CDR3 amino acids: CSVDPGTGLVYGYTF. CDR3 coding DNA: TGCAGCGTTGATCCCGGGACAGGGCTAGTCTATGGCTACACCTTC.

The table lists this clone with a few counts. The chain is built from TRBV5-4 and TRBJ1-4; no firm D call. The CDR3 contains 13 residues. V dropped 2 bases and J dropped 4 bases, with 6 bases sitting between them. Germline V lookup: CDR1 SGHNT, CDR2 YYREEE (reference sequence). The CDR3 sequence: CASSFSVNEKLFF. Written as DNA, the CDR3 is TGTGCCAGCAGCTTTTCCGTTAATGAAAAACTGTTTTTT.

The chain combines TRBV7-2 with TRBJ2-3; 10 nucleotides match TRBD2. The CDR3 runs 16 residues. Trimming at V came to 2 bases and at J to 3 bases, leaving 5 bases not matched to a gene. Germline V gene data show CDR1 as SGHTA and CDR2 as FQGNSA. The CDR3 nucleotides are TGTGCCAGCAGCTTATTCCTAGCGGGAGTAACAGATACGCAGTATTTT. This gives the protein CASSLFLAGVTDTQYF.

The chain carries TRBV24-1 and TRBJ2-7; D is perhaps TRBD1 (6 bases). Germline lookup yields CDR1 KGHDR and CDR2 SFDVKD. The CDR3 covers 12 residues. Deletions cut 10 bases from V and 6 bases from J, with 15 bases between. CDR3 region: CATTGLSGEQYF. DNA for the CDR3: TGTGCCACGACAGGTCTATCTGGCGAGCAGTACTTC.

The chain links TRBV18 to TRBJ2-3, with 15 bases lining up with TRBD2. Trimming at V came to 3 bases and at J to 3 bases, leaving 4 bases not matched to a gene. Germline V gene data show CDR1 as KGHSH and CDR2 as LQKENI. The CDR3 length is 17 residues. In DNA form, the CDR3 reads TGTGCCAGCTCACCGGCGGGACTAGCGGGGGGTACAGATACGCAGTATTTT. Its translation: CASSPAGLAGGTDTQYF.